This passage covers 19 T cell receptor beta chains from one sample sequenced in a study of PD-1 blockade in classical Hodgkin lymphoma. Time point reported: cycle 4 day 1 (C4D1), after more than five weeks of nivolumab. With no exception, relapse followed autologous stem cell transplantation in all patients, and brentuximab vedotin exposure varied. Data came from immunoSEQ multiplex PCR; TCRdb stores just in-frame clones and leaves some out. This sample has about 32,000 clones, with around 81% found just once. The sequencing here drew on peripheral blood mononuclear cells (PBMCs), taken before the fourth cycle of nivolumab. Receptor source: a human donor with classical Hodgkin lymphoma.

The V gene is TRBV28, the J gene TRBJ1-5, with no clear D. Germline assignment: CDR1 MDHEN and CDR2 SYDVKM. V was shortened by 3 bases and J by 6 bases, with 12 bases between the two germline ends. The CDR3 has 14 residues. The CDR3 reads CASSFQPGRQPQHF. The CDR3 nucleotides are TGTGCCAGCAGTTTTCAACCCGGACGTCAGCCCCAGCATTTT.

This chain connects TRBV7-2 to TRBJ1-1, with a possible D match to TRBD1 (6 bases). V was pared by 4 bases and J by 5 bases, with 8 bases between. There are 12 residues in the CDR3. The germline V gene has CDR1 SGHTA and CDR2 FQGNSA. This chain's CDR3 is CASSSRGTEAFF. CDR3 DNA sequence: TGTGCCAGCAGCTCCAGGGGAACTGAAGCTTTCTTT.

The chain uses TRBV2 and TRBJ2-5; D remains unclear. Germline CDR1 reads SNHLY; CDR2 reads FYNNEI. The CDR3 runs 14 residues. V shed 8 bases and J shed 5 bases, with 18 bases lying between them. This chain's CDR3 is CASCYDMVLETQYF. The CDR3 nucleotides are TGTGCCAGCTGCTACGACATGGTCCTGGAGACCCAGTACTTC.

This clone was seen just once. The J gene is TRBJ2-7, the V gene TRBV18; D is perhaps TRBD1 or TRBD2 (5 bases each). CDR1 is KGHSH, CDR2 LQKENI, per germline. The length of the CDR3 is 13 residues. V lost 3 bases and J lost 7, with 13 bases in between. The CDR3 DNA follows: TGTGCCAGCTCACCCCTAACAGGCGGGGAGCAGTACTTC. This encodes CASSPLTGGEQYF.

The CDR3 sequence is CASSLQGRTVLRNQPQHF. Here the CDR3 DNA reads TGTGCCAGCAGCTTACAAGGTCGCACCGTACTGCGGAATCAGCCCCAGCATTTT. The rearrangement joins TRBV7-8 to TRBJ1-5; D is undetermined. CDR3 length: 18 residues. Per the germline V gene, CDR1 is SGHVS and CDR2 is FQNEAQ. The V end lost 2 bases, the J end lost 4 bases, and 21 bases lay between the germline ends.

V usage is TRBV6-6 and J usage is TRBJ2-7, with D unresolved. The CDR3 is 12 residues long. V gave up 5 bases and J gave up 6 bases, with 11 bases separating them. Germline values: CDR1 MNHNY, CDR2 SVGAGI (reference sequence). Here the CDR3 reads CASSPQTPEQYF. CDR3 bases: TGTGCCAGCAGTCCCCAAACACCCGAGCAGTACTTC.

The DNA of the CDR3 is TGTGCCAGCAGCTTAGTTGCTGGGGACGAGCAGTACTTC. Its translation: CASSLVAGDEQYF. The chain uses TRBV7-9 and TRBJ2-7; no reliable D call. From germline, CDR1 is SEHNR and CDR2 FQNEAQ (reference sequence). The ends were cut back, 1 base at V and 5 bases at J, with 9 bases in the middle. This CDR3 has 13 residues.

This clone appeared a single time. The chain employs TRBV28 and TRBJ2-3; D is ambiguous. Germline loops: CDR1 MDHEN, CDR2 SYDVKM. V gave up 2 bases and J gave up 0 bases, with 9 bases separating them. The CDR3 spans 15 residues. The CDR3 reads CASSLSPRSTDTQYF. In nucleotides, the CDR3 is TGTGCCAGCAGTTTAAGCCCCAGGAGCACAGATACGCAGTATTTT.

V and J are TRBV27 and TRBJ1-1; 8 nucleotides agree with TRBD1. The CDR3 sequence is 16 residues long. Per the germline V gene, CDR1 is MNHEY and CDR2 is SMNVEV (reference sequence). V lost 8 bases, J lost 0 bases, and 11 bases stayed unmatched. CDR3 nucleotide sequence: TGTGCCAGCGGTATGGGGACAGGTAGGATGAACACTGAAGCTTTCTTT. Protein sequence: CASGMGTGRMNTEAFF.

The chain combines TRBV5-6 with TRBJ1-5, with TRBD1 identical over 8 bases. Germline values: CDR1 SGHDT, CDR2 YYEEEE. V was clipped by 6 bases and J by 7 bases; unmatched bases: 3. This CDR3 has 12 residues. The CDR3 reads CASIDRGQPQHF. The CDR3 DNA sequence: TGTGCCAGCATCGACAGGGGACAGCCCCAGCATTTT.

The chain employs TRBV5-6 and TRBJ1-1, with D unresolved. Trimming stripped 0 bases from V and 1 base from J, with 10 bases between. Looked up from germline, CDR1 is SGHDT and CDR2 is YYEEEE. The CDR3 is made up of 15 amino acids. CDR3 sequence reads: CASSLAAARNTEAFF. CDR3 sequence (DNA): TGTGCCAGCAGCTTGGCAGCCGCGAGGAACACTGAAGCTTTCTTT.

The genes are TRBV4-3 and TRBJ2-3; 10 positions match TRBD2. The junction had 3 bases not matched to a gene; V was cut back by 0 bases and J by 3 bases. The germline V gene encodes CDR1 LGHNA and CDR2 YSLEER. The CDR3 runs 16 residues. This CDR3 is CASSQDSAGGTDTQYF. CDR3 nucleotide sequence: TGCGCCAGCAGCCAAGACTCAGCGGGAGGGACAGATACGCAGTATTTT.

This clone was observed a single time. The chain combines TRBV5-8 with TRBJ1-3; D is ambiguous. V shed 1 base and J shed 2 bases, with 13 bases lying between them. CDR1 and CDR2 from the germline V gene are SGHTS and YDEGEE. This CDR3 spans 16 amino acids. CDR3 in amino acids: CASSLFGGVTGNTIYF. CDR3 in DNA: TGTGCCAGCAGCTTGTTCGGCGGGGTGACTGGAAACACCATATATTTT.

The chain recombines TRBV4-3 with TRBJ2-2, with TRBD1 matching over 10 bases. Germline-derived CDR1 and CDR2 are LGHNA and YSLEER. The CDR3 extends over 14 amino acids. V lost 4 bases to trimming and J lost 5 bases; unmatched junction nucleotides: 1. This CDR3 reads CASSRTGGTGELFF. DNA for the CDR3: TGCGCCAGCAGCCGGACAGGGGGAACCGGGGAGCTGTTTTTT.

This clone was seen a handful of times. The genes are TRBV5-6 and TRBJ2-3; tentative D call: TRBD2 (7 bases). Trimming pared 0 bases from V and 0 bases from J, leaving 17 bases between. The CDR3 consists of 18 residues. From germline, CDR1 is SGHDT and CDR2 YYEEEE. The CDR3 sequence is CASSLVEAAGASTDTQYF. The CDR3 DNA reads TGTGCCAGCAGCTTGGTTGAGGCGGCGGGGGCCAGCACAGATACGCAGTATTTT.

This clone was observed a few times. The CDR3, as DNA: TGTGCCAGCAGCTTATTTGAGGGGGCCGGTGAAAAACTGTTTTTT. It yields the protein CASSLFEGAGEKLFF. The gene calls are TRBV7-2 and TRBJ1-4; the match to TRBD1 covers 7 bases. Unmatched junction bases numbered 7, after V lost 2 bases and J lost 7 bases. The CDR3 is 15 amino acids. Germline CDR1 is SGHTA and CDR2 is FQGNSA.

The rearrangement uses TRBV6-5 and TRBJ1-1; D remains ambiguous. CDR3 length: 14 residues. Germline CDR1 and CDR2: MNHEY and SVGAGI. The V end was cut by 0 bases, the J end by 4 bases, with 9 bases between. In DNA, the CDR3 is TGTGCCAGCAGTTACTCTTTCGAGATCACTGAAGCTTTCTTT. It codes for CASSYSFEITEAFF.

V and J are TRBV6-5 and TRBJ1-2, with 7 bases that match TRBD1. This CDR3 is 15 amino acids long. CDR1 MNHEY and CDR2 SVGAGI come from the germline V gene. Trimming took 4 bases from V and 4 from J; bases not matched to a gene: 9. The CDR3 region has the DNA TGTGCCAGCAGTTCATTCGACAGGGCTTTCTATGGCTACACCTTC. Translated, it gives CASSSFDRAFYGYTF.

The rearrangement joins TRBV7-6 to TRBJ1-1; weak D call: TRBD1 (6 bases). The CDR3 covers 13 residues. Per the germline V gene, CDR1 is SGHVS and CDR2 is FNYEAQ. Deletions cut 1 base from V and 7 bases from J, with 10 bases between. CDR3 amino acids: CASSLGGRGEAFF. The CDR3 DNA is TGTGCCAGCAGCTTAGGGGGGCGCGGTGAAGCTTTCTTT.